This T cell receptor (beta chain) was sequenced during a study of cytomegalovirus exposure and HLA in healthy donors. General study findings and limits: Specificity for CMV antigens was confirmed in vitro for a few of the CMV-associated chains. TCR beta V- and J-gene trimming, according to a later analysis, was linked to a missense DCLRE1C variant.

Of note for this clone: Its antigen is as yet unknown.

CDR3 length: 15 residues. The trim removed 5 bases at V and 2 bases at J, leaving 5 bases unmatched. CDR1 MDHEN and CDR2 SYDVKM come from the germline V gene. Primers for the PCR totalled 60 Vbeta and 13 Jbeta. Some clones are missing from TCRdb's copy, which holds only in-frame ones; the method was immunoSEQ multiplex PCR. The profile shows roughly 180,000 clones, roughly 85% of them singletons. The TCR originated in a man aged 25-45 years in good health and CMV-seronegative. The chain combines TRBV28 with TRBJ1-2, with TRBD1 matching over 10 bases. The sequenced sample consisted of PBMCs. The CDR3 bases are TGTGCCAGCAGTCTAGGGGGACAGGGGAACTATGGCTACACCTTC. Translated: CASSLGGQGNYGYTF.